The text below deals with one TCR beta chain. As processed by the authors: Quantification of nucleated cells was approximated via reference gene primer amplification. Method: immunoSEQ multiplex PCR; TCRdb's copy keeps in-frame clones and lacks some. Clonal size and the V and J genes are those of that table, whereas D and trimming came from the DNA. The repertoire holds about 11,000 clones, 90% seen once, with about 9.5% in the top ten. CDR3 length equals 14 residues. The trim removed 2 bases at V and 7 bases at J, leaving 4 bases unmatched. The germline CDR1 and CDR2 sequences are KGHSH and LQKENI. These data come from a study of blood T cell repertoires in COVID-19. Study-wide context: PBMCs, B-cell-depleted T cells, or T cells provided the cDNA or gDNA that made up the material.

This clonotype was sampled from a human donor in a cohort sampled during active COVID-19. Source material: peripheral blood. The J gene is TRBJ2-2, the V gene TRBV18; the match to TRBD1 covers 7 bases. CDR3 protein: CASSPEGGRGELFF. The DNA for the CDR3 is TGTGCCAGCTCACCAGAAGGGGGCCGCGGGGAGCTGTTTTTT.